What follows describes a single TCR beta chain. Its antigen is not known. The germline gives CDR1 SGHRS, CDR2 YFSETQ. The CDR3 contains 15 residues. The ends lost 4 bases at V and 2 bases at J; junction bases unmatched: 5. The data stem from a study of vaccination and CD4 T cells after COVID-19. Study information: SARS-CoV-2 PCR on nasal swabs had been positive for the convalescent patients; some ten were mild and one was severe. Blood was drawn a median roughly 79 days post second dose, range 14 to 241. The peptides that stimulated the cells were overlapping spike peptides from SARS-CoV-2, HCoV-NL63, HCoV-OC43 and HCoV-229E. Whole-study results and caveats: Post-vaccination reactive clonotypes (median 38) did not differ significantly from post-infection (approximately 20).

Treatment in this sample: roughly ten-day PBMC culture with coronavirus spike peptide pools or control peptides (ViraFEST assay). Cultured CD4+ T cells had their DNA profiled by the Oncomine TCR Beta short-read assay. TCRdb redid the calling of the PCR reads with MiXCR, one entry per CDR3 protein. The table records approximately 1,500 distinct CDR3 sequences, roughly two thirds of them present only once. The sample was CD4+ T cells from blood, cultured in vitro, taken after SARS-CoV-2 vaccination. This chain links TRBV5-1 with TRBJ2-1; 8 bases are shared with TRBD1. This clonotype was obtained from a human donor who had recovered from COVID-19. The CDR3 is CASSPGQGTYNEQFF. CDR3 nucleotide sequence: TGCGCCAGCAGCCCTGGACAGGGTACCTACAATGAGCAGTTCTTC. The entire variable domain, with the rest obtained from reference TRBV5-1 and TRBJ2-1, is as follows: KAGVTQTPRYLIKTRGQQVTLSCSPISGHRSVSWYQQTPGQGLQFLFEYFSETQRNKGNFPGRFSGRQFSNSRSEMNVSTLELGDSALYLCASSPGQGTYNEQFFGPGTRLTVL.